Each of the 7 T cell receptor beta chains below was sequenced from the same sample in a study of early T cells in non-severe SARS-CoV-2 infection. TCRdb re-analysed the 5' RACE reads in MiXCR, keeping a single row per CDR3 protein. The sample shows around 53,000 distinct CDR3 sequences, roughly 10% of them seen only once. Source material: whole blood. These receptors were obtained from an adult who was a healthcare worker with PCR-confirmed SARS-CoV-2 infection or an uninfected control (not recorded which).

This clonotype was seen more than once but under ten times. CDR3 sequence: CASSASGSLNEQFF. Here the CDR3 DNA reads TGTGCCAGCTCGGCCAGCGGGTCCCTCAATGAGCAGTTCTTC. The V call is TRBV19, the J call TRBJ2-1, with D possibly matching TRBD2 (6 bases). Trimming shortened V by 9 bases and J by 6 bases, and 18 bases separated the two germline ends. In germline, CDR1 is LNHDA, CDR2 SQIVND (reference sequence). The CDR3 is 14 residues long.

This clonotype was recorded many times. CDR3 DNA sequence: TGCAGCGTTGAAGGGACAGGGGGTTACGAGCAGTACTTC. It translates to CSVEGTGGYEQYF. This chain links TRBV29-1 with TRBJ2-7, with 10 nucleotides matching TRBD1. Germline V gene sequence: CDR1 SQVTM, CDR2 ANQGSEA. This CDR3 comprises 13 residues. Trimming cost V 1 base and J 4 bases; bases outside gene matches: 1.

This clonotype has just a few counts. This sequence joins TRBV24-1 and TRBJ1-5; no clear D gene. CDR1 is KGHDR and CDR2 is SFDVKD in the germline V gene. Trimming removed 3 bases from V and 7 bases from J, with 6 bases in between. CDR3 length: 12 residues. DNA of the CDR3: TGTGCCACCAGTGATCAAGACCAGCCCCAGCATTTT. This sequence encodes CATSDQDQPQHF.

In this sample, this clonotype turned up many times. The chain couples TRBV5-1 to TRBJ2-2, with 8 bases fitting TRBD1. There are 16 residues in the CDR3. From germline, CDR1 is SGHRS and CDR2 YFSETQ. V gave up 3 bases and J gave up 4 bases; unmatched junction bases: 8. The CDR3 coding sequence is TGCGCCAGCAGCTCCAAAGGACAGGGAGGCACCGGGGAGCTGTTTTTT. It codes for CASSSKGQGGTGELFF.

The chain carries TRBV7-6 and TRBJ1-4, with a possible D match to TRBD1 (6 bases). Per the germline V gene, CDR1 is SGHVS and CDR2 is FNYEAQ. The V and J ends lost 4 bases and 0 bases respectively, with 9 bases between them. This CDR3 region has 15 residues. The CDR3 region is CASSSNRATNEKLFF. Written as DNA, the CDR3 is TGTGCCAGCAGCTCAAACAGGGCAACTAATGAAAAACTGTTTTTT.

V gene TRBV20-1 combines with J gene TRBJ2-1; D is unclear. V lost 0 bases and J 3 bases, leaving 24 bases between the germline ends. Germline CDR1 and CDR2: DFQATT and SNEGSKA (reference sequence). The CDR3 runs 19 residues. The CDR3 sequence: CSARDTGRLSYSGYNEQFF. The CDR3, as DNA: TGCAGTGCTAGAGATACGGGCAGGCTCTCCTACTCGGGCTACAATGAGCAGTTCTTC.

The rearrangement uses TRBV7-9 and TRBJ2-2; the D gene is possibly TRBD1 (5 bases). CDR3 length: 15 residues. Trimming removed 5 bases from V and 0 bases from J, with 10 bases in between. The germline gives CDR1 SEHNR, CDR2 FQNEAQ (reference sequence). This CDR3 reads CASSMTDTNTGELFF. In nucleotides, the CDR3 is TGTGCCAGCAGCATGACAGATACGAACACCGGGGAGCTGTTTTTT.